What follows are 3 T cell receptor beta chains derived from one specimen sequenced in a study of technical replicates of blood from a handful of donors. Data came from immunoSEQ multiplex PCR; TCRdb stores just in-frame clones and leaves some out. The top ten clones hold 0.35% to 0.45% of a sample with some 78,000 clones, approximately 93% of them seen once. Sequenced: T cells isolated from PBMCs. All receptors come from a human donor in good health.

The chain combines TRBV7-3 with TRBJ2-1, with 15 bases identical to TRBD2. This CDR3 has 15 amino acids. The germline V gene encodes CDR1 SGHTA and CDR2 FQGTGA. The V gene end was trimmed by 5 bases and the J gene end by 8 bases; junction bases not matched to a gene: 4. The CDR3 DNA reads TGTGCCAGCAGCAAAGGACTAGCGGGAGGGTATGAGCAGTTCTTC. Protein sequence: CASSKGLAGGYEQFF.

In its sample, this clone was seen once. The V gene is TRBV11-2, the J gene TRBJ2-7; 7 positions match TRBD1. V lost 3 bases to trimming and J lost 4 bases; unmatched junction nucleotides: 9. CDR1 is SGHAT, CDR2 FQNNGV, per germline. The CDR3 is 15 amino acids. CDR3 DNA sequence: TGTGCCAGCAGCTTGGGGACAGCTTCCCCTTACGAGCAGTACTTC. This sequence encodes CASSLGTASPYEQYF.

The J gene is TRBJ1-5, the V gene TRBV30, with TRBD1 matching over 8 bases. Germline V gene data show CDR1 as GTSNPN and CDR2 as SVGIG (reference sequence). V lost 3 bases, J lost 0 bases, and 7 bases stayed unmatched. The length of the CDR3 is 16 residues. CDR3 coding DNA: TGTGCCTGGAGGTCTGGGACAGGTCATAGCAATCAGCCCCAGCATTTT. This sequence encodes CAWRSGTGHSNQPQHF.